The rows below give T cell receptor beta chains drawn from one sample of a study of CD8 T cells in ankylosing spondylitis. One entry per CDR3 protein results from TCRdb running MiXCR on the 5' RACE reads. The table lists some 140,000 distinct CDR3 sequences, roughly 7.7% of them singletons. Sequenced: synovial fluid, either unsorted or a sorted T cell fraction (not recorded which). These receptors were collected from a male donor with ankylosing spondylitis. CDR3s include the opening cysteine and the closing phenylalanine or tryptophan. Each record gives: CDR3 DNA, CDR3 protein, J gene, clone size, D gene, V gene, CDR3 length. D genes are given only for firm matches. The listing skips clone size in some rows; elsewhere it reads once, few, many or a size class.

cdr3_nt: TGCAGCGTTGAGGATAATTTTGGCTACACCTTC; cdr3_aa: CSVEDNFGYTF; j_call: TRBJ1-2; clone_size: many; d_call: -; v_call: TRBV29-1; cdr3_length: 11
cdr3_nt: TGCAGTTCCGGGCTAGCGGGGGTCAATGAGCAGTTCTTC; cdr3_aa: CSSGLAGVNEQFF; j_call: TRBJ2-1; clone_size: -; d_call: TRBD2; v_call: TRBV20-1; cdr3_length: 13
cdr3_nt: TGTGCCAGCAGTTTATTCGGCTCCAACTATGGCTACACCTTC; cdr3_aa: CASSLFGSNYGYTF; j_call: TRBJ1-2; clone_size: many; d_call: -; v_call: TRBV12-3/TRBV12-4; cdr3_length: 14
cdr3_nt: TGCAGTGCTAGTGGGGTTGGGTTAGATACGCAGTATTTT; cdr3_aa: CSASGVGLDTQYF; j_call: TRBJ2-3; clone_size: -; d_call: -; v_call: TRBV20-1; cdr3_length: 13
cdr3_nt: TGTGCCAGCCTTTCTGCTGGAAACACCATATATTTT; cdr3_aa: CASLSAGNTIYF; j_call: TRBJ1-3; clone_size: many; d_call: -; v_call: TRBV6-5; cdr3_length: 12
cdr3_nt: TGCGCCAGCAGAGTAACAGGGGACCAAGAGACCCAGTACTTC; cdr3_aa: CASRVTGDQETQYF; j_call: TRBJ2-5; clone_size: few; d_call: TRBD1; v_call: TRBV5-1; cdr3_length: 14
cdr3_nt: TGTGCCAGCAGCCAAACACAGCCTAGCTCCTACGAGCAGTACTTC; cdr3_aa: CASSQTQPSSYEQYF; j_call: TRBJ2-7; clone_size: many; d_call: -; v_call: TRBV14; cdr3_length: 15
cdr3_nt: TGCAGTGCTAGAGTTCCAGGGACTAGCACAGATACGCAGTATTTT; cdr3_aa: CSARVPGTSTDTQYF; j_call: TRBJ2-3; clone_size: few; d_call: -; v_call: TRBV20-1; cdr3_length: 15
cdr3_nt: TGCAGTGCTTTAACAGCTCTAAACACAGATACGCAGTATTTT; cdr3_aa: CSALTALNTDTQYF; j_call: TRBJ2-3; clone_size: many; d_call: -; v_call: TRBV20-1; cdr3_length: 14
cdr3_nt: TGTGCCACCAGTGATTTCAGGGGGCGAGGCTACACCTTC; cdr3_aa: CATSDFRGRGYTF; j_call: TRBJ1-2; clone_size: -; d_call: TRBD1; v_call: TRBV24-1; cdr3_length: 13
cdr3_nt: TGCAGTGCTAGGTCAGACCTGGGAGCCTACGAGCAGTACTTC; cdr3_aa: CSARSDLGAYEQYF; j_call: TRBJ2-7; clone_size: few; d_call: -; v_call: TRBV20-1; cdr3_length: 14
cdr3_nt: TGTGCCAGCAGAGACAGGGGGAACGAGCAGTACTTC; cdr3_aa: CASRDRGNEQYF; j_call: TRBJ2-7; clone_size: many; d_call: TRBD1; v_call: TRBV2; cdr3_length: 12
cdr3_nt: TGCGCCAGCAGCCAAAACTGGGGGACTGAAGCTTTCTTT; cdr3_aa: CASSQNWGTEAFF; j_call: TRBJ1-1; clone_size: few; d_call: -; v_call: TRBV4-1; cdr3_length: 13
cdr3_nt: TGTGCCAGCAGCCGGTTGTCCGAGCAGTACTTC; cdr3_aa: CASSRLSEQYF; j_call: TRBJ2-7; clone_size: many; d_call: -; v_call: TRBV7-9; cdr3_length: 11
cdr3_nt: TGTGCTAGCAGCTTAGGGTTGGGAGAGACCCAGTACTTC; cdr3_aa: CASSLGLGETQYF; j_call: TRBJ2-5; clone_size: many; d_call: -; v_call: TRBV7-7; cdr3_length: 13
cdr3_nt: TGTGCCAGCAGCTTAGCGGGTGGGCAGGGGTTGAATCAGCCCCAGCATTTT; cdr3_aa: CASSLAGGQGLNQPQHF; j_call: TRBJ1-5; clone_size: -; d_call: -; v_call: TRBV7-2; cdr3_length: 17
cdr3_nt: TGTGCCATCAGTGAGATAGGGAGTCGGGCCAACGTCCTGACTTTC; cdr3_aa: CAISEIGSRANVLTF; j_call: TRBJ2-6; clone_size: -; d_call: -; v_call: TRBV10-3; cdr3_length: 15